Shown below are 27 T cell receptor beta chains from a single sample sequenced in a study of T cell repertoires in cytomegalovirus infection. No antigen is known for these receptors. Via MiXCR, TCRdb re-called the reads, giving one row per CDR3 protein. The data hold around 130,000 distinct CDR3 sequences, with about 24% observed a single time. The material sequenced was PBMCs, sequenced either directly or after in vitro stimulation (not recorded which). The receptors come from a human donor in good health (CMV status not recorded). Some clones in this sample may be carry-over from other donors' samples.

This clonotype occurred many times. The chain recombines TRBV7-2 with TRBJ1-1, with 10 bases identical to TRBD1. Unmatched junction bases numbered 2, after V lost 0 bases and J lost 1 base. Germline-derived CDR1 and CDR2 are SGHTA and FQGNSA. This CDR3 comprises 16 residues. The chain's CDR3 is CASSLAGTGANTEAFF. The CDR3 region has the DNA TGTGCCAGCAGCTTAGCCGGGACAGGGGCGAACACTGAAGCTTTCTTT. The variable domain in full, with the rest retrieved from reference TRBV7-2 and TRBJ1-1, is GAGVSQSPSNKVTEKGKDVELRCDPISGHTALYWYRQSLGQGLEFLIYFQGNSAPDKSGLPSDRFSAERTGGSVSTLTIQRTQQEDSAVYLCASSLAGTGANTEAFFGQGTRLTVV.

The sample holds a few counts of this clonotype. The chain employs TRBV7-8 and TRBJ2-5, with 7 nucleotides matching TRBD1. The trim removed 9 bases at V and 4 bases at J, leaving 8 bases unmatched. Germline CDR1 reads SGHVS; CDR2 reads FQNEAQ. The CDR3 is 13 amino acids. CDR3 sequence: CASGAGGRETQYF. As DNA, the CDR3 is TGTGCCAGTGGAGCAGGGGGTCGAGAGACCCAGTACTTC.

The J gene is TRBJ2-5, the V gene TRBV27; 9 bases map to TRBD2. This CDR3 spans 15 amino acids. V gave up 2 bases and J gave up 2 bases; unmatched junction bases: 3. CDR1 is MNHEY and CDR2 is SMNVEV in the germline V gene (reference sequence). For the CDR3, the DNA is TGTGCCAGCAGTTTACAGCTAGCGGGGCAAGAGACCCAGTACTTC. Protein product: CASSLQLAGQETQYF.

This clonotype was seen more than once but under ten times. The chain employs TRBV12-3 or TRBV12-4 and TRBJ2-1; TRBD2 matches 8 bases. The CDR3 consists of 15 residues. J was trimmed by 8 bases and V by 7 bases; bases with no gene match: 13. The CDR3 nucleotides read TGTGCCAGCAACCCTCCGGGACTAGGGATCCATGAGCAGTTCTTC. Translated, it gives CASNPPGLGIHEQFF.

This clonotype was picked up a small number of times. CDR3 region: CASSVGGGTIYF. CDR3 DNA sequence: TGTGCCAGCAGCGTGGGCGGCGGCACCATATATTTT. The V call is TRBV9, the J call TRBJ1-3; no reliable D call. The length of the CDR3 is 12 residues. CDR1 and CDR2 from the germline V gene are SGDLS and YYNGEE. V lost 2 bases and J lost 9, with 9 bases in between. The variable domain in full, with the rest retrieved from reference TRBV9 and TRBJ1-3, is DSGVTQTPKHLITATGQRVTLRCSPRSGDLSVYWYQQSLDQGLQFLIQYYNGEERAKGNILERFSAQQFPDLHSELNLSSLELGDSALYFCASSVGGGTIYFGEGSWLTVV.

This clonotype was counted many times. The chain is built from TRBV7-2 and TRBJ2-7; D remains ambiguous. The germline gives CDR1 SGHTA, CDR2 FQGNSA. The V end was cut by 2 bases, the J end by 0 bases, with 14 bases between. The CDR3 consists of 16 residues. The CDR3 protein is CASSLLGPKLSYEQYF. CDR3 nucleotides: TGTGCCAGCAGCTTATTAGGTCCCAAACTCTCCTACGAGCAGTACTTC.

The chain couples TRBV6-2 or TRBV6-3 to TRBJ2-7, with TRBD2 identical over 15 bases. CDR3 size: 18 residues. CDR1 is MNHEY, CDR2 SVGEGT, per germline. V was clipped by 5 bases and J by 0 bases; unmatched bases: 8. CDR3 DNA: TGTGCCAGCAGTACCCCGGGACTAGCGGGAGGTAACTCCTACGAGCAGTACTTC. This codes for CASSTPGLAGGNSYEQYF.

This chain's CDR3 is CSGRGPGGQETQYF. The CDR3, as DNA: TGCAGTGGGCGAGGGCCAGGGGGCCAAGAGACCCAGTACTTC. The rearrangement uses TRBV20-1 and TRBJ2-5, with 7 nucleotides matching TRBD1. The length of the CDR3 is 14 residues. CDR1 DFQATT and CDR2 SNEGSKA come from the germline V gene (reference sequence). V was pared by 7 bases and J by 1 base, with 9 bases of the junction left unmatched.

This clonotype was observed once. V is TRBV2 and J is TRBJ1-2; perhaps TRBD1 as D (5 bases). Germline CDR1 SNHLY, CDR2 FYNNEI. V lost 6 bases and J 5 bases, leaving 10 bases between the germline ends. The CDR3 spans 12 residues. The CDR3 sequence: CASRQDQYGYTF. The CDR3 coding sequence is TGTGCCAGCAGACAGGACCAGTATGGCTACACCTTC.

This clonotype occurred a few times. CDR3 sequence reads: CASSHNTFLMGEKLFF. In DNA form, the CDR3 reads TGTGCCAGCAGCCATAACACATTCTTAATGGGTGAAAAACTGTTTTTT. The chain recombines TRBV7-2 with TRBJ1-4; D is ambiguous. CDR1 is SGHTA, CDR2 FQGNSA, per germline. The CDR3 spans 16 residues. V lost 5 bases to trimming and J lost 7 bases, with 20 bases between them.

The chain links TRBV29-1 to TRBJ1-2; D unclear. The length of the CDR3 is 12 residues. Germline CDR1 SQVTM, CDR2 ANQGSEA. Between the trimmed V and J ends, which lost 1 base and 4 bases, there was a span of 7 bases. In nucleotides, the CDR3 is TGCAGCGTTGAAGGGTCTATCTATGGCTACACCTTC. This codes for CSVEGSIYGYTF.

This clonotype was detected only a few times. The chain links TRBV6-1 to TRBJ1-2, with no clear D. Germline-derived CDR1 and CDR2 are MNHNS and SASEGT. Between the trimmed V and J ends, which lost 11 bases and 3 bases, there was a span of 16 bases. There are 13 residues in the CDR3. CDR3 in amino acids: CAYSEMGYYGYTF. The CDR3 coding sequence is TGTGCCTACAGTGAGATGGGTTACTATGGCTACACCTTC.

This clonotype was seen more than once but under ten times. The chain couples TRBV5-4 to TRBJ2-1; 8 nucleotides line up with TRBD1. V lost 4 bases to trimming and J lost 7 bases; unmatched junction nucleotides: 7. Germline-derived CDR1 and CDR2 are SGHNT and YYREEE (reference sequence). This CDR3 comprises 14 residues. For the CDR3, the DNA is TGTGCCAGCAGCCAGGGGGCTGGAGGGAATGAGCAGTTCTTC. Translating it yields CASSQGAGGNEQFF.

This clonotype was detected a few times. The J gene is TRBJ2-2, the V gene TRBV7-3, with 8 bases fitting TRBD2. This CDR3 is built from 15 residues. V shed 5 bases, J shed 7 bases, and the junction held 9 bases outside the gene matches. Germline V gives CDR1 SGHTA, CDR2 FQGTGA. CDR3: CASSPSSGSGGELFF. In nucleotides, the CDR3 is TGTGCCAGCAGCCCCTCCAGCGGGAGTGGCGGGGAGCTGTTTTTT.

This clonotype has just a few counts. The chain combines TRBV7-8 with TRBJ1-1; 9 positions agree with TRBD1. Losses at the gene ends were 7 bases for V and 0 bases for J; bases not matched to a gene: 9. The CDR3 spans 16 residues. The V gene's germline CDR1 is SGHVS and CDR2 FQNEAQ. CDR3 loop: CASNNRQGVLNTEAFF. The CDR3 DNA sequence: TGTGCCAGCAACAATCGACAGGGGGTTTTGAACACTGAAGCTTTCTTT.

The chain is built from TRBV2 and TRBJ2-1, with 8 bases matching TRBD2. The CDR3 consists of 16 residues. Germline CDR1 and CDR2: SNHLY and FYNNEI. The V gene end was trimmed by 4 bases and the J gene end by 5 bases; junction bases not matched to a gene: 10. The DNA of the CDR3 is TGTGCCAGCAGTGTCGCTTTCGGGACTAGAAACAATGAGCAGTTCTTC. Translating gives CASSVAFGTRNNEQFF. The full variable domain, its missing parts supplied by reference TRBV2 and TRBJ2-1, is EPEVTQTPSHQVTQMGQEVILRCVPISNHLYFYWYRQILGQKVEFLVSFYNNEISEKSEIFDDQFSVERPDGSNFTLKIRSTKLEDSAMYFCASSVAFGTRNNEQFFGPGTRLTVL.

This clonotype was seen a single time. The V call is TRBV6-6, the J call TRBJ2-2; D possibly corresponds to TRBD2 (6 bases). CDR1 MNHNY and CDR2 SVGAGI come from the germline V gene (reference sequence). The CDR3 length is 12 residues. V lost 6 bases and J lost 10, with 12 bases in between. CDR3 amino acids: CASRQTSSELFF. For the CDR3, the DNA is TGTGCCAGCAGACAGACTAGTTCGGAGCTGTTTTTT.

The chain combines TRBV7-9 with TRBJ2-1, with 10 bases identical to TRBD2. The CDR3 sequence is 16 residues long. CDR1 and CDR2 from the germline V gene are SEHNR and FQNEAQ (reference sequence). V dropped 2 bases and J dropped 5; count of bases not matched to a gene: 6. In DNA form, the CDR3 reads TGTGCCAGCAGCTTATTGGGACTAGCGAACAACAATGAGCAGTTCTTC. This gives the protein CASSLLGLANNNEQFF.

CDR3 loop: CASRPTGDNYGYTF. The CDR3 DNA reads as TGTGCCAGCAGGCCGACAGGGGATAACTATGGCTACACCTTC. J is TRBJ1-2 and V is TRBV12-3 or TRBV12-4; TRBD1 agrees at 8 bases. The V segment lost 6 bases and the J segment 1 base; nucleotides outside the gene matches: 4. The CDR3 totals 14 residues.

CDR3 sequence (DNA): TGTGCCAGCAGCTTATACGGGAGCTGGAATGAGCAGTTCTTC. Translation: CASSLYGSWNEQFF. The chain joins TRBV7-2 to TRBJ2-1, with D possibly matching TRBD2 (6 bases). The CDR3 runs 14 residues. V was cut by 2 bases and J by 7 bases, with 12 bases left in between. CDR1 and CDR2 (germline): SGHTA, FQGNSA.

This clonotype showed up many times. The J gene is TRBJ2-5, the V gene TRBV5-1; TRBD2 aligns across 7 bases. The CDR3 covers 16 residues. Germline loops: CDR1 SGHRS, CDR2 YFSETQ. V was pared by 0 bases and J by 1 base, with 6 bases of the junction left unmatched. The CDR3 loop reads CASSLAVASGQETQYF. CDR3 DNA: TGCGCCAGCAGCTTGGCCGTGGCTAGCGGCCAAGAGACCCAGTACTTC.

This rearrangement joins TRBV19 to TRBJ2-5; D uncertain. Germline V gene data show CDR1 as LNHDA and CDR2 as SQIVND (reference sequence). The CDR3 consists of 14 residues. Trimming left V 6 bases short and J 5 bases short, with 16 bases between. The CDR3 sequence is CASSSRFSVETQYF. CDR3 sequence (DNA): TGTGCCAGTAGCTCCCGGTTTAGTGTGGAGACCCAGTACTTC.

This clonotype was found a few times. The chain joins TRBV7-9 to TRBJ1-1, with D possibly being TRBD1 (6 bases). The germline V and J ends were trimmed by 2 bases and 1 base, with 14 bases remaining between them. Germline lookup yields CDR1 SEHNR and CDR2 FQNEAQ (reference sequence). The CDR3 totals 16 residues. Written as DNA, the CDR3 is TGTGCCAGCAGCTTAATCGACAGGTATTCGAACACTGAAGCTTTCTTT. Residues: CASSLIDRYSNTEAFF.

The table lists this clonotype with a few counts. The chain couples TRBV6-2 or TRBV6-3 to TRBJ2-2, with no clear D. V was trimmed by 6 bases and J by 0 bases, leaving 11 bases between them. This CDR3 has 15 amino acids. CDR1 MNHEY and CDR2 SVGEGT come from the germline V gene. CDR3 coding DNA: TGTGCCAGCAGCCCCGGCCCGACGAACACCGGGGAGCTGTTTTTT. The encoded protein is CASSPGPTNTGELFF.

This clonotype was seen only a few times. The chain carries TRBV4-1 and TRBJ1-6; D is ambiguous. V dropped 1 base and J dropped 11 bases, with 6 bases sitting between them. This CDR3 comprises 12 residues. CDR1 MGHRA and CDR2 YSYEKL come from the germline V gene. The CDR3 loop reads CASSQGAAPLHF. The DNA of the CDR3 is TGCGCCAGCAGCCAAGGGGCAGCACCCCTCCACTTT.

V and J are TRBV5-1 and TRBJ1-2; no clear D gene. V was pared by 1 base and J by 3 bases, with 10 bases between. Germline V gene sequence: CDR1 SGHRS, CDR2 YFSETQ. The CDR3 has 14 residues. CDR3 region: CASSLSSADYGYTF. The CDR3 region has the DNA TGCGCCAGCAGCTTGTCGTCGGCGGACTATGGCTACACCTTC.

The chain recombines TRBV6-2 or TRBV6-3 with TRBJ1-2, with a tentative D call TRBD1 (5 bases). Germline V gene data show CDR1 as MNHEY and CDR2 as SVGEGT. V shed 4 bases and J shed 7 bases, with 10 bases lying between them. The CDR3 consists of 12 residues. CDR3 in amino acids: CASSFRDGGYTF. The DNA for the CDR3 is TGTGCCAGCAGTTTCCGGGACGGTGGCTACACCTTC.